The present T cell receptor beta chain was sequenced within a study of CDR3 diversity in severe acne. TCRdb analysed the PCR reads with MiXCR anew, one entry per CDR3 protein. The table includes more than 80,000 distinct CDR3 sequences, less than 65% detected once. This TCR was recovered from a male donor with severe acne vulgaris. Sequenced sample: blood.

The CDR3 sequence is CAIKGQGGNSPLHF. CDR3 nucleotides: TGTGCCATCAAAGGACAGGGAGGCAATTCACCCCTCCACTTT. V usage is TRBV10-3 and J usage is TRBJ1-6; 8 nucleotides match TRBD1. The CDR3 runs to 14 residues. CDR1 is ENHRY, CDR2 SYGVKD, per germline. J gave up 7 bases and V 7 bases, and 6 bases lay outside the gene matches.